A single T cell receptor (beta chain) is shown here with its context. What it binds is unknown. Germline V gene sequence: CDR1 SQVTM, CDR2 ANQGSEA. V was pared by 8 bases and J by 5 bases, with 9 bases between. The CDR3 is 10 residues long. The record originates from a study of CD8 T cells in Susac syndrome. Study results and limitations: The study found that Susac CD8+ clonal expansion peaked in TEMRA cells and active patients.

The authors reverse transcribed about 0.45 to 1 ug RNA with random hexamers. Each CDR3 protein is one row after TCRdb ran MiXCR on the immunoSEQ multiplex PCR reads. The sample contains under 95,000 distinct CDR3 sequences, approximately 95% of which appear only once. This TCR was recovered from a human donor with Susac syndrome. The rearrangement joins TRBV29-1 to TRBJ1-1; D gene ambiguous. Sequenced: CD8+ T cells from PBMCs. The DNA of the CDR3 is TGCAGCTCTACGGTGACTGAAGCTTTCTTT. Translation gives CSSTVTEAFF.